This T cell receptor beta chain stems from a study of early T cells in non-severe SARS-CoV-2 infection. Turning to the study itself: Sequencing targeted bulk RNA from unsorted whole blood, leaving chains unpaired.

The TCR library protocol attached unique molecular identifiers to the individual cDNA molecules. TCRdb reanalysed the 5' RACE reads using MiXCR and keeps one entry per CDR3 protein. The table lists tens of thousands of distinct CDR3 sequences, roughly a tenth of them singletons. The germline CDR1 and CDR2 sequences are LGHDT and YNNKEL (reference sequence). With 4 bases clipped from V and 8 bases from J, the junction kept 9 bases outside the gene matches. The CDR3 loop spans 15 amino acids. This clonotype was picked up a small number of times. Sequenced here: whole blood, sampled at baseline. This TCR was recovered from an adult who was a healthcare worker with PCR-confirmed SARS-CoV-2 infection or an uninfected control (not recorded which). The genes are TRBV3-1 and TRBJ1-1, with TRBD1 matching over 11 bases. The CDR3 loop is CASSRRTGQGAEAFF. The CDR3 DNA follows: TGTGCCAGCAGCCGAAGAACCGGACAGGGGGCCGAAGCTTTCTTT.